The text below deals with one TCR beta chain. Original methodology: For nucleated cells, counts were estimated from reference gene primer amplification. The assay was immunoSEQ multiplex PCR, and TCRdb's table has in-frame clones only and misses some. The D gene and trimming were derived from the DNA, and the V and J assignments and clone size from that table. The sample lists a few hundred thousand clones, about 80% occurring once. The data derive from a study of blood T cell repertoires in COVID-19. Study-level background: Specimens from acute and convalescent COVID-19 originated in the United States, Italy and Spain. Sources were T cells, B-cell-depleted T cells, or PBMCs; the material itself was cDNA or gDNA.

V lost 5 bases, J lost 7 bases, and 8 bases lay in between. The CDR3 runs 10 residues. Looked up from germline, CDR1 is DFQATT and CDR2 is SNEGSKA (reference sequence). The receptor was derived from a woman aged 60 to 75 with acute or convalescent COVID-19. The rearrangement uses TRBV20-1 and TRBJ1-1; D not certain. The specimen sequenced was peripheral blood. CDR3 loop: CSALGDEAFF. CDR3 nucleotide sequence: TGCAGTGCTCTCGGGGATGAAGCTTTCTTT.